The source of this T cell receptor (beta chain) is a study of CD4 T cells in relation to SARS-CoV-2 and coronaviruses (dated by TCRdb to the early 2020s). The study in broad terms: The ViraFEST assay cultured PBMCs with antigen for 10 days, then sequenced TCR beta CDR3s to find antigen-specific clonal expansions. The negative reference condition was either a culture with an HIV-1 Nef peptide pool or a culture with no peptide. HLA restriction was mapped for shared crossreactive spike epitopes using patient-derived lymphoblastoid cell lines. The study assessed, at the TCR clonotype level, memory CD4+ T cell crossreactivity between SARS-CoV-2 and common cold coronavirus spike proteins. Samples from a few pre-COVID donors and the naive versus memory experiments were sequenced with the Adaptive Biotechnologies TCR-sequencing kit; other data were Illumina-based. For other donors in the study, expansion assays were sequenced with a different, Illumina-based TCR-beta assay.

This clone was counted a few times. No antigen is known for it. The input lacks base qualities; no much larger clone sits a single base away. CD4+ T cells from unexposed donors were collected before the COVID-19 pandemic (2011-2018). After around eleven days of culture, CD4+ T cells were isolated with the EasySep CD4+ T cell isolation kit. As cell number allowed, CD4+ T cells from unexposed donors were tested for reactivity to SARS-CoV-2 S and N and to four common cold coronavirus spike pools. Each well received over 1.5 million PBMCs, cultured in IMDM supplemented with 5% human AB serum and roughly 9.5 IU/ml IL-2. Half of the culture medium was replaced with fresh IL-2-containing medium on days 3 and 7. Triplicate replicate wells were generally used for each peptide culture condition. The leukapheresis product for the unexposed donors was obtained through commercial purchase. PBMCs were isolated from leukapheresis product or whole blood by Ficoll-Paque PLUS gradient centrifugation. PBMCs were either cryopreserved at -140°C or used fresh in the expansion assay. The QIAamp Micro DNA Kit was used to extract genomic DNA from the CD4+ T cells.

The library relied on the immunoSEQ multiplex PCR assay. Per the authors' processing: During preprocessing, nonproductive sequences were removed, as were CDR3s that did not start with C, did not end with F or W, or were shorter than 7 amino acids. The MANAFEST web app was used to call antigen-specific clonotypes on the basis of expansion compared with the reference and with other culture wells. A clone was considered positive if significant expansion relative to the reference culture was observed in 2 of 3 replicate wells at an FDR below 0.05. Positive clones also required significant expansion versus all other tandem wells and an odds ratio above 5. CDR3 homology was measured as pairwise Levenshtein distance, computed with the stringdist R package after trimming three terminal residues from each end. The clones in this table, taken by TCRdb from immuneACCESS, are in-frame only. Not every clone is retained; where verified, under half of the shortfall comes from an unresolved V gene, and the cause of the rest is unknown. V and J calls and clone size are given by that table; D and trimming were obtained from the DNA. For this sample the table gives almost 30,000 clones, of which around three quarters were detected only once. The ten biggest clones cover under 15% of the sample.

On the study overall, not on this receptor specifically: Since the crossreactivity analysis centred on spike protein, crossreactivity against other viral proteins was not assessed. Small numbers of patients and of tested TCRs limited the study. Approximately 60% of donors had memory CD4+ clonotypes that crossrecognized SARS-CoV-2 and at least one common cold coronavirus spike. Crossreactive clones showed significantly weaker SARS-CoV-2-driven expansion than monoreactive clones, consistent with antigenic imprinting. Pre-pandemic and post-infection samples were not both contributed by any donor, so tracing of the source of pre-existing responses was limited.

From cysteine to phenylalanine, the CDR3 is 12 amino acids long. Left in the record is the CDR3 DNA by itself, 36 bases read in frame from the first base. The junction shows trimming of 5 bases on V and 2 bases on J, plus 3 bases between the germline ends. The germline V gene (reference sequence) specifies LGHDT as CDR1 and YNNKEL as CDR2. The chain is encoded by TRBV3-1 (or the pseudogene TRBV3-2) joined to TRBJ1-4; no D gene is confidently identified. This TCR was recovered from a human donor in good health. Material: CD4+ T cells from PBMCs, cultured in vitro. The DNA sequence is TGTGCCAGCAGCAACACTAATGAAAAACTGTTTTTT. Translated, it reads CASSNTNEKLFF.